Ten or more counts support the clone carrying this TCR beta chain. Its antigen is currently unknown. Germline lookup yields CDR1 SGHNT and CDR2 YYREEE (reference sequence). This CDR3 region has 16 residues. Trimming took 3 bases from V and 8 from J; bases not matched to a gene: 8. These data come from a study of T cells after yellow fever vaccination. Whole-study context: Preparation of the low-cell-number fractions used SMART-Seq v4 Ultra Low Input.

Production of TCR cDNA was by 5'RACE template switching, which also added a universal primer site and UMIs. A single record per CDR3 protein comes from TCRdb applying MiXCR to the 5' RACE reads. The sample records approximately 550,000 distinct CDR3 sequences, less than 15% being singletons. Study results and limitations: Booster samples showed a return of most primary-vaccination clones (around 96% CD4, 85% to 90% CD8). Abundant clonotypes from the bulk population could have been carried over as contaminants into FACS-sorted repertoires.

The starting material was PBMCs, obtained on the day of the yellow fever booster vaccination. The chain is built from TRBV5-4 and TRBJ2-2; 12 bases map to TRBD2. The sequence derives from a man between 25 and 39 years old who received the YFV17D yellow fever vaccine. The DNA of the CDR3 is TGTGCCAGCAGCTCTAACCTAGGGACTAGCGGGGGGGAGCTGTTTTTT. This translates into CASSSNLGTSGGELFF.